These 10 T cell receptor beta chains came from one sample sequenced in a study of blood T cell repertoires in COVID-19. Measured with immunoSEQ multiplex PCR; TCRdb has only the in-frame clones, and not every one. The sample carries about 150,000 clones, less than 90% recorded once. What was sequenced was PBMCs or T cells enriched from blood (not recorded which). Every receptor here comes from a woman aged 50 to 60 who had recovered from COVID-19.

This sequence joins TRBV6-5 and TRBJ1-3; 7 nucleotides agree with TRBD1. J was trimmed by 0 bases and V by 5 bases; bases with no gene match: 4. The CDR3 is 15 amino acids. The germline V gene encodes CDR1 MNHEY and CDR2 SVGAGI. CDR3 bases: TGTGCCAGCAGTCCCACAGGGGTCTCTGGAAACACCATATATTTT. Encoded protein: CASSPTGVSGNTIYF.

The chain carries TRBV2 and TRBJ1-5, with a tentative D call TRBD1 (6 bases). The germline gives CDR1 SNHLY, CDR2 FYNNEI. V lost 6 bases, J lost 3 bases, and 15 bases lay in between. This CDR3 region has 15 residues. The CDR3 region is CASSAGAAPNQPQHF. DNA of the CDR3: TGTGCCAGCAGCGCAGGGGCCGCACCCAATCAGCCCCAGCATTTT.

The CDR3 loop is CASSQESTRDIPTEAFF. As DNA, the CDR3 is TGTGCCAGCAGCCAGGAATCAACACGGGACATTCCGACCGAAGCTTTCTTT. V usage is TRBV4-2 and J usage is TRBJ1-1; TRBD1 is a possible D gene (6 bases). V gave up 3 bases and J gave up 8 bases, with 25 bases separating them. This CDR3 comprises 17 residues. From germline, CDR1 is LGHNA and CDR2 YNFKEQ.

The rearrangement uses TRBV21-1 and TRBJ1-5; TRBD1 was called by the table and not checked on the DNA. TRBV21-1 is marked as a pseudogene. The CDR3 sequence is 14 residues long. The CDR3 DNA follows: TGTGCCAGCAGAAGCGCCAGGGGTAATCAGCCCCAGCATTTT. This translates into CASRSARGNQPQHF.

V gene TRBV19 combines with J gene TRBJ2-1; a possible D gene is TRBD2 (5 bases). CDR3 length equals 15 residues. Between the trimmed V and J ends, which lost 3 bases and 2 bases, there was a span of 11 bases. In germline, CDR1 is LNHDA, CDR2 SQIVND (reference sequence). CDR3 protein: CASSIASGAYNEQFF. Written as DNA, the CDR3 is TGTGCCAGTAGTATTGCCAGCGGCGCCTACAATGAGCAGTTCTTC.

The J gene is TRBJ2-1, the V gene TRBV10-3, with 7 bases lining up with TRBD1. This CDR3 comprises 17 residues. CDR1 and CDR2 from the germline V gene are ENHRY and SYGVKD. V trimming: 6 bases; J trimming: 0 bases; junction bases outside the gene matches: 11. The CDR3 sequence: CAIRGQRFTSSYNEQFF. Here the CDR3 DNA reads TGTGCCATCAGGGGACAGAGATTTACGAGCTCCTACAATGAGCAGTTCTTC.

This chain uses TRBV19 with TRBJ1-5; no clear D gene. V dropped 8 bases and J dropped 2 bases, with 10 bases sitting between them. The CDR3 extends over 13 amino acids. The germline gives CDR1 LNHDA, CDR2 SQIVND (reference sequence). CDR3 loop: CASEAGGNQPQHF. The CDR3 DNA sequence: TGTGCCAGTGAGGCGGGCGGCAATCAGCCCCAGCATTTT.

The gene calls are TRBV10-3 and TRBJ2-3, with D uncertain. This CDR3 region has 11 residues. Germline CDR1 is ENHRY and CDR2 is SYGVKD. Between the trimmed V and J ends, which lost 2 bases and 5 bases, there was a span of 2 bases. DNA for the CDR3: TGTGCCATCAGTGAGCGAGATACGCAGTATTTT. It specifies CAISERDTQYF.

The chain employs TRBV10-3 and TRBJ1-5; possibly TRBD1 for D (6 bases). Trimming removed 0 bases from V and 4 bases from J, with 10 bases in between. The CDR3 runs 15 residues. Germline V lookup: CDR1 ENHRY, CDR2 SYGVKD. The CDR3 sequence is CAISESKGGNQPQHF. The CDR3 DNA reads as TGTGCCATCAGTGAGTCGAAAGGGGGTAATCAGCCCCAGCATTTT.

The CDR3 sequence is CASSPGQGITEAFF. The CDR3 nucleotides read TGTGCCAGCAGCCCGGGACAGGGTATCACTGAAGCTTTCTTT. This rearrangement joins TRBV7-3 to TRBJ1-1, with TRBD1 identical over 9 bases. CDR1 is SGHTA, CDR2 FQGTGA, per germline. J was trimmed by 4 bases and V by 5 bases; bases with no gene match: 5. This CDR3 region has 14 residues.